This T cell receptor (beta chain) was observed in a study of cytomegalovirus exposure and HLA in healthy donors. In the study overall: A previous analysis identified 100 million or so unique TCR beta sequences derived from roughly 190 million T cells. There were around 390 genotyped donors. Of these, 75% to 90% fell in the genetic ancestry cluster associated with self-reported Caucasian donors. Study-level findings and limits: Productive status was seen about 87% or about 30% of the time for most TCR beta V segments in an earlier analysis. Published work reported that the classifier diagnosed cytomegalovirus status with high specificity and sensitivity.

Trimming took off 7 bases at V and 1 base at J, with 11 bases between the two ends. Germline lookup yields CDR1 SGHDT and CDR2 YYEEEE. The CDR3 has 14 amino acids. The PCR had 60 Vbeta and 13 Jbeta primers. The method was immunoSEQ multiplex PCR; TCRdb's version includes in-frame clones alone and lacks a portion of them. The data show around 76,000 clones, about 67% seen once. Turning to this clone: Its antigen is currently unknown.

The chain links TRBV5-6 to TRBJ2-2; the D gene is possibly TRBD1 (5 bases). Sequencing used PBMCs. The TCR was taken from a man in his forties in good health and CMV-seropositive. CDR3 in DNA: TGTGCCAGCGTGGCAGGGCGGAACACCGGGGAGCTGTTTTTT. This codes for CASVAGRNTGELFF.